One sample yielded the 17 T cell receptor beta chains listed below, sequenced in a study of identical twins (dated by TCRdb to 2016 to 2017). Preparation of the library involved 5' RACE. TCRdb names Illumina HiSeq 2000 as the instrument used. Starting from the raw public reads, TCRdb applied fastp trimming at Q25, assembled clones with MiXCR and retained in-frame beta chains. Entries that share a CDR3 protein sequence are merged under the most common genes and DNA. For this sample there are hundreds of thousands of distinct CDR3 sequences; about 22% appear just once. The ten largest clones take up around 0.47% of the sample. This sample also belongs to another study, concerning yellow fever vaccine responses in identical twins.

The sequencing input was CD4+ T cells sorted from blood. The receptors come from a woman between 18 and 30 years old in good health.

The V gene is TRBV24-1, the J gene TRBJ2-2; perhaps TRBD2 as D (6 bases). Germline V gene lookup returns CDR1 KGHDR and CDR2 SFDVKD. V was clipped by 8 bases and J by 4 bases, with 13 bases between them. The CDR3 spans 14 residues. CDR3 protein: CATNRGSGTGELFF. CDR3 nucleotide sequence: TGTGCCACCAATCGGGGGTCGGGCACCGGGGAGCTGTTTTTT.

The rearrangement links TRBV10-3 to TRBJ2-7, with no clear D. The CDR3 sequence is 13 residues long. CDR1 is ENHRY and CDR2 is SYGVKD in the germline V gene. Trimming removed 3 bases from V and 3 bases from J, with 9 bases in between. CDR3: CAISDLGYYEQYV. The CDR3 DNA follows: TGTGCCATCAGTGACCTCGGGTACTACGAGCAGTACGTC.

The CDR3 DNA follows: TGTGCCAGCAGTGAAACGGTAACTTTCTTT. Its translation: CASSETVTFF. The chain combines TRBV6-1 with TRBJ1-1; the D is unclear. V was shortened by 2 bases and J by 12 bases, with 7 bases between the two germline ends. Germline CDR1 and CDR2: MNHNS and SASEGT. The CDR3 totals 10 residues.

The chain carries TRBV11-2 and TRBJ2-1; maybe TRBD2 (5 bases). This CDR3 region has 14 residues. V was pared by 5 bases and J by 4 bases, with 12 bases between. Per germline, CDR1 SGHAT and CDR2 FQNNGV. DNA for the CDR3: TGTGCCAGCAGCGGTTTAGCGACATACAATGAGCAGTTCTTC. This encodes CASSGLATYNEQFF. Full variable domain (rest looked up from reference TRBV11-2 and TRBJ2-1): EAGVAQSPRYKIIEKRQSVAFWCNPISGHATLYWYQQILGQGPKLLIQFQNNGVVDDSQLPKDRFSAERLKGVDSTLKIQPAKLEDSAVYLCASSGLATYNEQFFGPGTRLTVL.

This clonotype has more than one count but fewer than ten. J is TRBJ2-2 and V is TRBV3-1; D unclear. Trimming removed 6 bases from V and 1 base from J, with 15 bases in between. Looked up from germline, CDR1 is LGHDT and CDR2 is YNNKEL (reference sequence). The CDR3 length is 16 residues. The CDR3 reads CASSYLLVWNTGELFF. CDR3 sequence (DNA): TGTGCCAGCAGTTACCTTCTTGTTTGGAACACCGGGGAGCTGTTTTTT.

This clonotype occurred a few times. The CDR3 protein is CASSYSTTRMNTEAFF. As DNA, the CDR3 is TGTGCCAGCAGTTACTCGACGACACGAATGAACACTGAAGCTTTCTTT. The chain links TRBV6-5 to TRBJ1-1; D gene uncertain. In germline, CDR1 is MNHEY, CDR2 SVGAGI. V was clipped by 0 bases and J by 0 bases, with 11 bases between them. The CDR3 is 16 amino acids.

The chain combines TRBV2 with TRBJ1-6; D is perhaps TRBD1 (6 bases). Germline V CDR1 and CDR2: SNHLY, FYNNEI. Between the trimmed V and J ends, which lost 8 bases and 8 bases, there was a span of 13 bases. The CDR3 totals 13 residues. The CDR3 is CASRWKGDSPLHF. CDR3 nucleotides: TGTGCCAGCCGATGGAAGGGGGATTCACCCCTCCACTTT.

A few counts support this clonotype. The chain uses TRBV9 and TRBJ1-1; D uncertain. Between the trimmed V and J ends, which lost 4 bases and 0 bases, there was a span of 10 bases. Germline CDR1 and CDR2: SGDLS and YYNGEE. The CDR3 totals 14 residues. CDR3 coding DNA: TGTGCCAGCAGCCCAAGTTCGGTGAACACTGAAGCTTTCTTT. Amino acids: CASSPSSVNTEAFF.

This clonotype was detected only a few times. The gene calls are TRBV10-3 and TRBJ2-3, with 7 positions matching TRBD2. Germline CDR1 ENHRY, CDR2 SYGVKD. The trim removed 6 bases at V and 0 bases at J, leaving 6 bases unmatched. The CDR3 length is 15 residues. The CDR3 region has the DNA TGTGCCATCAGGGAAGCGGGACTAAGCACAGATACGCAGTATTTT. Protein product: CAIREAGLSTDTQYF.

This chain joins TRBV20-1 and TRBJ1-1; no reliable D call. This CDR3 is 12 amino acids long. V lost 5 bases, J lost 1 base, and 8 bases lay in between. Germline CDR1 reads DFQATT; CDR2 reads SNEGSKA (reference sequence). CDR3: CSAADPNTEAFF. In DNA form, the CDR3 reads TGCAGTGCTGCGGACCCGAACACTGAAGCTTTCTTT.

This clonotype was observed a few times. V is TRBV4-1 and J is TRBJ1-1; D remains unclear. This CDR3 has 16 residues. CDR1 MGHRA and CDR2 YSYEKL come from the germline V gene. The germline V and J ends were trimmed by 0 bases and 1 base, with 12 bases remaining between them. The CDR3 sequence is CASSQDASDGNTEAFF. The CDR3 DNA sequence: TGCGCCAGCAGCCAAGATGCCTCGGACGGGAACACTGAAGCTTTCTTT.

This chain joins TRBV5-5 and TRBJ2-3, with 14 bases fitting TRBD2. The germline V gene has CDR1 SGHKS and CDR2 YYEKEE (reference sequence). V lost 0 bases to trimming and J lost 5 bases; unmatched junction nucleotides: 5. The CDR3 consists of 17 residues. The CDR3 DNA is TGTGCCAGCAGCTTGGCCTTGGGACTAGCGGGAGAAGATACGCAGTATTTT. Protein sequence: CASSLALGLAGEDTQYF.

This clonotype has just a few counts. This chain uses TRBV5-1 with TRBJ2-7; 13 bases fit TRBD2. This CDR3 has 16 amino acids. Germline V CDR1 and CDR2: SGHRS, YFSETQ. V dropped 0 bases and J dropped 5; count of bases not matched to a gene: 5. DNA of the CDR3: TGCGCCAGCAGCTTGGGACTAGCGGGAGGTCCGGACGAGCAGTACTTC. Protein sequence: CASSLGLAGGPDEQYF.

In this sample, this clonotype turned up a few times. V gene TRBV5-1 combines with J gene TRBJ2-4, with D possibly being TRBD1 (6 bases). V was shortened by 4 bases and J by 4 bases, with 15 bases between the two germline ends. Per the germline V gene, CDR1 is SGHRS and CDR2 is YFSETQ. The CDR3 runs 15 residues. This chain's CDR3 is CASSPVGTPKNIQYF. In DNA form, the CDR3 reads TGCGCCAGCAGCCCTGTCGGGACACCTAAAAACATTCAGTACTTC.

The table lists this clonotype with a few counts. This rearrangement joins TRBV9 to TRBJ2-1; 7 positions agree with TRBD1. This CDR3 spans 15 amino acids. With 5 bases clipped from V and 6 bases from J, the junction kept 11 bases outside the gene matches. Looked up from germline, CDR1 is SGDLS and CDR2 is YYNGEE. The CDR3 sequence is CASSARGLATNEQFF. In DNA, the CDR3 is TGTGCCAGCAGTGCAAGGGGGCTAGCCACCAATGAGCAGTTCTTC.

CDR3 coding DNA: TGCGCCAGCAGCTCTCTAGCGGGGTTGGATACGCAGTATTTT. Protein product: CASSSLAGLDTQYF. The rearrangement links TRBV5-1 to TRBJ2-3; 9 bases are shared with TRBD2. The CDR3 is made up of 14 amino acids. Trimming at V came to 3 bases and at J to 6 bases, leaving 5 bases not matched to a gene. Germline V lookup: CDR1 SGHRS, CDR2 YFSETQ.

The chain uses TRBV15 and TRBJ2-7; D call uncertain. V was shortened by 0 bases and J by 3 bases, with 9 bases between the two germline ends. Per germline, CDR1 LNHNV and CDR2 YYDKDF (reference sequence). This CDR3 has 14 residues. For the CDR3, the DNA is TGTGCCACCAGCAGAGATCTGACGGGCTACGAGCAGTACGTC. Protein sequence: CATSRDLTGYEQYV.